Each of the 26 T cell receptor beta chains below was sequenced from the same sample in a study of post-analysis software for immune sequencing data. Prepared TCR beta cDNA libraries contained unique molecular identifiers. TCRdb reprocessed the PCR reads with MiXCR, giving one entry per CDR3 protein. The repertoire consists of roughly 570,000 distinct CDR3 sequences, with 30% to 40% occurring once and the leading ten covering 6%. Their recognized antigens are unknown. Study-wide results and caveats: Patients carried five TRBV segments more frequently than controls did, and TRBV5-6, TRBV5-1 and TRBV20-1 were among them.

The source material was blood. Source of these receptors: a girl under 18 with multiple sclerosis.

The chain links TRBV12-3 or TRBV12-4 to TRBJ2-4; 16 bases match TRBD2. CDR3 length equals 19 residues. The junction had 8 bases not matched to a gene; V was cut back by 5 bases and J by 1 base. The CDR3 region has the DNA TGTGCCAGCAGTCCGGGACTAGCGGGGGGGCCGGGGGCCAAAAACATTCAGTACTTC. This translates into CASSPGLAGGPGAKNIQYF.

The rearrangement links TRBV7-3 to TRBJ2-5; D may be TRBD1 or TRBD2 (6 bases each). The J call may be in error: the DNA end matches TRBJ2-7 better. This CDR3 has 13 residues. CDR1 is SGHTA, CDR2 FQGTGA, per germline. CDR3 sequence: CASSLTQGGEQYF. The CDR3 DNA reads TGTGCCAGCAGCCTGACACAGGGAGGCGAGCAGTACTTC.

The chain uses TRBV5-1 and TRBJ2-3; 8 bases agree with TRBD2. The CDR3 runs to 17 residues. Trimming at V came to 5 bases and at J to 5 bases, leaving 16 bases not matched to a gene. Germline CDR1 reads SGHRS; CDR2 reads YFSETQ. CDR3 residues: CASSFTTGLVNRDTQYF. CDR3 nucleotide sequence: TGCGCCAGCAGTTTTACAACGGGACTAGTGAATCGAGATACGCAGTATTTT. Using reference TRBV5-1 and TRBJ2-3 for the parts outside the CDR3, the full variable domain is KAGVTQTPRYLIKTRGQQVTLSCSPISGHRSVSWYQQTPGQGLQFLFEYFSETQRNKGNFPGRFSGRQFSNSRSEMNVSTLELGDSALYLCASSFTTGLVNRDTQYFGPGTRLTVL.

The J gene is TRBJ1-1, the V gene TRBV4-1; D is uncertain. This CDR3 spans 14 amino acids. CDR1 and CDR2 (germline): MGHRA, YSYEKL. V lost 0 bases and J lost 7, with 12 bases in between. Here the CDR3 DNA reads TGCGCCAGCAGCCAAGATTGGGCGGTAAGTGAAGCTTTCTTT. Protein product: CASSQDWAVSEAFF.

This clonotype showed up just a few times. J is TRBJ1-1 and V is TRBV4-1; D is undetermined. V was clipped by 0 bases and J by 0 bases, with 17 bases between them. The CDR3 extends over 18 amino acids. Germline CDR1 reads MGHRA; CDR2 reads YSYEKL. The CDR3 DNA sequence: TGCGCCAGCAGCCAAGATCCAATGGCAGAACTAATGAACACTGAAGCTTTCTTT. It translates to CASSQDPMAELMNTEAFF.

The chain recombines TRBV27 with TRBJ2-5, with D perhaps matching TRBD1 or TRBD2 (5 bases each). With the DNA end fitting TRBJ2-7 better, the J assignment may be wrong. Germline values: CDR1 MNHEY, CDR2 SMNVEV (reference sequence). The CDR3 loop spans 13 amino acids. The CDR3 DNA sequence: TGTGCCAGCAGTCGGGGAGAGGGGTACGAGCAGTACTTC. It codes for CASSRGEGYEQYF.

The CDR3 loop reads CASSETAPRTDYGYTF. CDR3 nucleotides: TGCGCCAGCAGCGAAACTGCCCCAAGGACAGACTATGGCTACACCTTC. This sequence joins TRBV5-1 and TRBJ1-2; D is possibly TRBD1 (6 bases). This CDR3 comprises 16 residues. The V gene's germline CDR1 is SGHRS and CDR2 YFSETQ. Trimming took 4 bases from V and 3 from J, leaving 19 bases between them. Full variable domain (missing parts from reference TRBV5-1 and TRBJ1-2): KAGVTQTPRYLIKTRGQQVTLSCSPISGHRSVSWYQQTPGQGLQFLFEYFSETQRNKGNFPGRFSGRQFSNSRSEMNVSTLELGDSALYLCASSETAPRTDYGYTFGSGTRLTVV.

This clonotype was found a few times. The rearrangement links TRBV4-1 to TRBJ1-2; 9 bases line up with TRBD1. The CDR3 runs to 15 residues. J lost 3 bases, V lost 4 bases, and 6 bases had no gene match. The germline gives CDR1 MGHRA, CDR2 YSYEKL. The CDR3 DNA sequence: TGCGCCAGCAGCCGAGGACAGGGGCTCTACTATGGCTACACCTTC. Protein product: CASSRGQGLYYGYTF.

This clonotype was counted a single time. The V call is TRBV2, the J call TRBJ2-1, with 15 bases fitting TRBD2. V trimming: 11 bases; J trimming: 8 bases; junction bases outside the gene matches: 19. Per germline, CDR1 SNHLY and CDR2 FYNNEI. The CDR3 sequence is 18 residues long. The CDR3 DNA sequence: TGTGCCGGCATCTCAGGACTAGCGGGGGGGGGACCCGGCTATGAGCAGTTCTTC. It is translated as CAGISGLAGGGPGYEQFF. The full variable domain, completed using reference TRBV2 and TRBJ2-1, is EPEVTQTPSHQVTQMGQEVILRCVPISNHLYFYWYRQILGQKVEFLVSFYNNEISEKSEIFDDQFSVERPDGSNFTLKIRSTKLEDSAMYFCAGISGLAGGGPGYEQFFGPGTRLTVL.

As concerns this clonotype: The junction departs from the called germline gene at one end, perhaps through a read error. The CDR3 sequence is CASSLAGANALTF. DNA for the CDR3: TGCGCCAGCAGCTTGGCTGGGGCCAACGCCCTGACTTTC. The J gene is TRBJ2-6, the V gene TRBV5-1; D is perhaps TRBD1 (5 bases). The CDR3 runs to 13 residues. From germline, CDR1 is SGHRS and CDR2 YFSETQ.

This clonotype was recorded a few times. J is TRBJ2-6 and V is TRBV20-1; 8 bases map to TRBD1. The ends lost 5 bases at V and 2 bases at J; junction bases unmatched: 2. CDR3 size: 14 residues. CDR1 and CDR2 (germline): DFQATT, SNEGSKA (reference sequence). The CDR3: CSAYRGTGANVLTF. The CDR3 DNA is TGCAGTGCTTACAGGGGGACTGGGGCCAACGTCCTGACTTTC.

The CDR3 here is CASTLVGTSGTDTQYF. DNA of the CDR3: TGTGCCAGCACCTTGGTTGGGACTAGCGGGACAGATACGCAGTATTTT. The chain has TRBV7-8 and TRBJ2-3; 12 bases line up with TRBD2. CDR1 is SGHVS and CDR2 is FQNEAQ in the germline V gene. V lost 7 bases and J lost 3; bases outside the gene matches: 8. This CDR3 is 16 amino acids long.

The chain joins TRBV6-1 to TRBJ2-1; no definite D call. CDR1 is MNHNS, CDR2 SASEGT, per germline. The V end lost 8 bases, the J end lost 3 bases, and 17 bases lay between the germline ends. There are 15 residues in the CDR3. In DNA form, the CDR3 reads TGTGCCAGCGGGTATGATCCTGAGAGCTACAATGAGCAGTTCTTC. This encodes CASGYDPESYNEQFF.

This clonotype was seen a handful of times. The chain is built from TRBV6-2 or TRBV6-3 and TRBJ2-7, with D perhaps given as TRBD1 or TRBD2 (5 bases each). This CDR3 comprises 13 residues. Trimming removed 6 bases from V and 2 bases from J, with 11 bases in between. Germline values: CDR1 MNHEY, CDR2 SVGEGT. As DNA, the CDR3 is TGTGCCAGCAGGACGGGACGACCCTACGAGCAGTACTTC. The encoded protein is CASRTGRPYEQYF.

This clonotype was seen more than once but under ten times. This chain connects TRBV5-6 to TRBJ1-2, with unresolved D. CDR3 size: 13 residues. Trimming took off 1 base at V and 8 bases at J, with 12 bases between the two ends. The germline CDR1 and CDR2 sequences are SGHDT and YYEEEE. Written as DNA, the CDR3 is TGTGCCAGCAGCTTGCCGTCTCGTAAGGGCTACACCTTC. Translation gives CASSLPSRKGYTF.

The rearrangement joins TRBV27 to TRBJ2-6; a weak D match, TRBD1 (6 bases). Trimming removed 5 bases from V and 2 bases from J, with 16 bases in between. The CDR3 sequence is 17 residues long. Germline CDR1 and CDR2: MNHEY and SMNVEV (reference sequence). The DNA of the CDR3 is TGTGCCAGCAGTACCTTCTCACAGGGTGCTGGGGCCAACGTCCTGACTTTC. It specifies CASSTFSQGAGANVLTF.

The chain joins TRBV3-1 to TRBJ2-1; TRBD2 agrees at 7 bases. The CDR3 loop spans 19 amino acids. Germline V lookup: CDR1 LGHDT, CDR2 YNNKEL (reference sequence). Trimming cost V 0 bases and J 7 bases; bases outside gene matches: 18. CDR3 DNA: TGTGCCAGCAGCCAAGATCGGTCGGCTACTGTTGGGGGGGTGAATGAGCAGTTCTTC. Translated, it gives CASSQDRSATVGGVNEQFF.

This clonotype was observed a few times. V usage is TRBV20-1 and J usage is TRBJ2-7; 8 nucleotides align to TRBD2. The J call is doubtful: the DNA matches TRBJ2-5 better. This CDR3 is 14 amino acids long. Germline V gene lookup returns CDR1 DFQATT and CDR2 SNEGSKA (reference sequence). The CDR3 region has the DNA TGCAGTGCTAGGGCCGGGACTAGTGGGGTGACCCAGTACTTC. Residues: CSARAGTSGVTQYF.

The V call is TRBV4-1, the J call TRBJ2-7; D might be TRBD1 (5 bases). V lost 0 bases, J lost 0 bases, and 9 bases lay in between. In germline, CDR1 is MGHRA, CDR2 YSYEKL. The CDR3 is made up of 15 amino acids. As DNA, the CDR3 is TGCGCCAGCAGCCAAGATGGGGCAAACTCCTACGAGCAGTACTTC. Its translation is CASSQDGANSYEQYF.

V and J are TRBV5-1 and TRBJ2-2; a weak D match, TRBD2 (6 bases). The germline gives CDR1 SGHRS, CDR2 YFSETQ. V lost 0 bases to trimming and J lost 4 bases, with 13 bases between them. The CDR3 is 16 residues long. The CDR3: CASSLVSGTGTGELFF. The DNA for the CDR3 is TGCGCCAGCAGCTTGGTCTCTGGGACTGGCACCGGGGAGCTGTTTTTT.

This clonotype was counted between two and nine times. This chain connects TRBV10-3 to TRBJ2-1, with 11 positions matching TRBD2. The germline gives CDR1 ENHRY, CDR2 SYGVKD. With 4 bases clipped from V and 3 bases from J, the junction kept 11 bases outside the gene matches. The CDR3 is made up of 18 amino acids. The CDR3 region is CAISGLAGGIEIYNEQFF. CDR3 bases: TGTGCCATCAGTGGGTTAGCGGGGGGGATCGAGATCTACAATGAGCAGTTCTTC.

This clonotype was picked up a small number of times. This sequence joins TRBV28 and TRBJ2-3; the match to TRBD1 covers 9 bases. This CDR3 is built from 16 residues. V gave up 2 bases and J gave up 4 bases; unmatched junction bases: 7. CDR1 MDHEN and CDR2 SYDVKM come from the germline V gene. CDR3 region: CASSLVGTGPADTQYF. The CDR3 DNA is TGTGCCAGCAGTTTAGTCGGGACAGGGCCTGCAGATACGCAGTATTTT. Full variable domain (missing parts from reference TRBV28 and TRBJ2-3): DVKVTQSSRYLVKRTGEKVFLECVQDMDHENMFWYRQDPGLGLRLIYFSYDVKMKEKGDIPEGYSVSREKKERFSLILESASTNQTSMYLCASSLVGTGPADTQYFGPGTRLTVL.

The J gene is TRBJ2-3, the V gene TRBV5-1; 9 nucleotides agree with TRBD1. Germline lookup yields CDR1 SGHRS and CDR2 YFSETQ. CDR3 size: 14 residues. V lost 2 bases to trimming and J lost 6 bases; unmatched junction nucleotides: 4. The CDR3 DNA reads TGCGCCAGCAGCTTACAGGGGGCTATCGATACGCAGTATTTT. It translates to CASSLQGAIDTQYF.

CDR3 residues: CASSLQETVYNSPLHF. DNA of the CDR3: TGTGCCAGCAGCTTACAGGAGACAGTCTATAATTCACCCCTCCACTTT. The chain combines TRBV7-9 with TRBJ1-6, with D tentatively TRBD1 (5 bases). V was trimmed by 2 bases and J by 3 bases, leaving 11 bases between them. In germline, CDR1 is SEHNR, CDR2 FQNEAQ (reference sequence). This CDR3 has 16 residues.

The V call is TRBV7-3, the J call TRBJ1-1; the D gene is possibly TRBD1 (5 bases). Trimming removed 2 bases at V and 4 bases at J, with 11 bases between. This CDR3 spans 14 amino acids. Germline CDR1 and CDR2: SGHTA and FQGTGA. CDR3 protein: CASSLQGGSTEAFF. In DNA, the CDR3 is TGTGCCAGCAGCTTACAGGGAGGTTCCACTGAAGCTTTCTTT.

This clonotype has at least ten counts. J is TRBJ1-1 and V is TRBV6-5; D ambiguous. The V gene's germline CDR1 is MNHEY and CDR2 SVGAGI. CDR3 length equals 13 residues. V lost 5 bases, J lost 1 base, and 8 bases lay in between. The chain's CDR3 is CASSRDKNTEAFF. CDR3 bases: TGTGCCAGCAGTCGAGACAAGAACACTGAAGCTTTCTTT.